A selection of T cell receptor beta chains follows, all from one sample in a study of T cell repertoires in cytomegalovirus infection. Each CDR3 protein is one row after TCRdb ran MiXCR on the reads. The sample has some 280,000 distinct CDR3 sequences; roughly 15% are singletons. The sample consisted of PBMCs. Receptors originate from a human donor in good health (CMV status not recorded). Some clones in this sample may be carry-over from other donors' samples. Each CDR3 is given with its conserved first and last residue. Fields, in order: CDR3 DNA, CDR3 protein, J gene, clone size, V gene, D gene. The D gene is left open where the match is weak. The size entry is marked missing in some rows and otherwise reads once, few, many or a size class.

CDR3nt: TGTGCCAGCAGTGAATTGGCTCAGTTATCGGAGACCCAGTACTTC
CDR3aa: CASSELAQLSETQYF
j_gene: TRBJ2-5
abundance: few
v_gene: TRBV25-1
d_gene: NA

CDR3nt: TGTGCCAGCAGTGAACTGAGCGGGGCTAGCACAGATACGCAGTATTTT
CDR3aa: CASSELSGASTDTQYF
j_gene: TRBJ2-3
abundance: many
v_gene: TRBV6-1
d_gene: TRBD2

CDR3nt: TGTGCCAGCAGTTACTCAGGCGGGGAAGGCTACACCTTC
CDR3aa: CASSYSGGEGYTF
j_gene: TRBJ1-2
abundance: NA
v_gene: TRBV6-6
d_gene: NA

CDR3nt: TGTGCCAGCACCTCAGGGATTTTCACAGATACGCAGTATTTT
CDR3aa: CASTSGIFTDTQYF
j_gene: TRBJ2-3
abundance: NA
v_gene: TRBV2
d_gene: NA

CDR3nt: TGCGCCAGCAGCCAACCCGGGAGTAATGAAAAACTGTTTTTT
CDR3aa: CASSQPGSNEKLFF
j_gene: TRBJ1-4
abundance: NA
v_gene: TRBV4-1
d_gene: NA

CDR3nt: TGTGCCAGCCAACAGGCCTACGAGCAGTACTTC
CDR3aa: CASQQAYEQYF
j_gene: TRBJ2-7
abundance: NA
v_gene: TRBV6-2/TRBV6-3
d_gene: NA

CDR3nt: TGCAGCGTTGGTGGACTAGCGGCCGGAAATGAGCAGTTCTTC
CDR3aa: CSVGGLAAGNEQFF
j_gene: TRBJ2-1
abundance: few
v_gene: TRBV29-1
d_gene: TRBD2

CDR3nt: TGTGCCAGTAGTATAGCTACGGCGGGACAAGAGACCCAGTACTTC
CDR3aa: CASSIATAGQETQYF
j_gene: TRBJ2-5
abundance: NA
v_gene: TRBV19
d_gene: NA

CDR3nt: TGTGCCAGCAGTTACGATTCCGGGGGAAACACCATATATTTT
CDR3aa: CASSYDSGGNTIYF
j_gene: TRBJ1-3
abundance: NA
v_gene: TRBV6-6
d_gene: NA

CDR3nt: TGCAGTGCTTCAGGGGGGTCGAACACTGAAGCTTTCTTT
CDR3aa: CSASGGSNTEAFF
j_gene: TRBJ1-1
abundance: NA
v_gene: TRBV20-1
d_gene: TRBD1

CDR3nt: TGTGCCAGCAGTGCCTCCGCCGGGACAGGGACAGAGACCCAGTACTTC
CDR3aa: CASSASAGTGTETQYF
j_gene: TRBJ2-5
abundance: NA
v_gene: TRBV2
d_gene: TRBD1

CDR3nt: TGTGCCAGCAGTTCCTACCTCCGGGGACTAGCGGGGGGTCCAACCGGGGAGCTGTTTTTT
CDR3aa: CASSSYLRGLAGGPTGELFF
j_gene: TRBJ2-2
abundance: many
v_gene: TRBV12-3/TRBV12-4
d_gene: TRBD2

CDR3nt: TGCAGCGTTGGACAGCTTCTGAACAATGAGCAGTTCTTC
CDR3aa: CSVGQLLNNEQFF
j_gene: TRBJ2-1
abundance: NA
v_gene: TRBV29-1
d_gene: NA

CDR3nt: TGTGCCAGCAGTTCGGGGGCACAAACCTACAATGAGCAGTTCTTC
CDR3aa: CASSSGAQTYNEQFF
j_gene: TRBJ2-1
abundance: many
v_gene: TRBV27
d_gene: NA

CDR3nt: TGTGCCAGCAGCGAGGACAGGGTGAACACTGAAGCTTTCTTT
CDR3aa: CASSEDRVNTEAFF
j_gene: TRBJ1-1
abundance: NA
v_gene: TRBV13
d_gene: TRBD1

CDR3nt: TGTGCCGGAAGGGGTTCCTATGGCTACACCTTC
CDR3aa: CAGRGSYGYTF
j_gene: TRBJ1-2
abundance: NA
v_gene: TRBV6-6
d_gene: NA

CDR3nt: TGCAGCGGAGGGAAGACTAGCGGGGCGACAGATACGCAGTATTTT
CDR3aa: CSGGKTSGATDTQYF
j_gene: TRBJ2-3
abundance: few
v_gene: TRBV29-1
d_gene: TRBD2

CDR3nt: TGTGCCAGCAGCTTAGGAGGGCAGGCGGGCAGCAATCAGCCCCAGCATTTT
CDR3aa: CASSLGGQAGSNQPQHF
j_gene: TRBJ1-5
abundance: many
v_gene: TRBV7-2
d_gene: NA

CDR3nt: TGCGCCAGCGGCTTAGGGGGGAATGGTAACACCGGGGAGCTGTTTTTT
CDR3aa: CASGLGGNGNTGELFF
j_gene: TRBJ2-2
abundance: NA
v_gene: TRBV7-2
d_gene: NA

CDR3nt: TGTGCCACCAGCAGAGATGTGGCGTTAGTCAGGAACGAGCAGTACTTC
CDR3aa: CATSRDVALVRNEQYF
j_gene: TRBJ2-7
abundance: NA
v_gene: TRBV15
d_gene: NA

CDR3nt: TGCGCCAGCGGCCCCGGGCTATCCAACTATGGCTACACCTTC
CDR3aa: CASGPGLSNYGYTF
j_gene: TRBJ1-2
abundance: NA
v_gene: TRBV5-1
d_gene: NA

CDR3nt: TGTGCCAGCAGTATCCACTGGACCCGATCAGTATCAGGGCAAATCTCTGGAAACACCATATATTTT
CDR3aa: CASSIHWTRSVSGQISGNTIYF
j_gene: TRBJ1-3
abundance: NA
v_gene: TRBV12-3/TRBV12-4
d_gene: NA

CDR3nt: TGCAGTGCTAGAGATAGGGCCATTAGGGACAGCCGCCATCAGCCCCAGCATTTT
CDR3aa: CSARDRAIRDSRHQPQHF
j_gene: TRBJ1-5
abundance: NA
v_gene: TRBV20-1
d_gene: TRBD1

CDR3nt: TGCAGTGCTCACTTCACTAGCGGGGTTACCTACGAGCAGTACTTC
CDR3aa: CSAHFTSGVTYEQYF
j_gene: TRBJ2-7
abundance: few
v_gene: TRBV20-1
d_gene: TRBD2

CDR3nt: TGCAGTGCTCTAAGTGGGGCAGGAGACGAGACCCAGTACTTC
CDR3aa: CSALSGAGDETQYF
j_gene: TRBJ2-5
abundance: NA
v_gene: TRBV20-1
d_gene: NA

CDR3nt: TGCAGCGTTGCCGGGACAGGGATTTCCGGGGAGCTGTTTTTT
CDR3aa: CSVAGTGISGELFF
j_gene: TRBJ2-2
abundance: NA
v_gene: TRBV29-1
d_gene: TRBD1

CDR3nt: TGTGCCAGCAGCTCCTGGACAGGGGGCAATTCACCCCTCCACTTT
CDR3aa: CASSSWTGGNSPLHF
j_gene: TRBJ1-6
abundance: many
v_gene: TRBV7-8
d_gene: TRBD1

CDR3nt: TGTGCCAGCTCACCTCGGACTAGCGGGGAGGAGACCCAGTACTTC
CDR3aa: CASSPRTSGEETQYF
j_gene: TRBJ2-5
abundance: many
v_gene: TRBV18
d_gene: TRBD2

CDR3nt: TGTGCCAGCAGCCAGGTAGCGGGAGCCCCCTACAATGAGCAGTTCTTC
CDR3aa: CASSQVAGAPYNEQFF
j_gene: TRBJ2-1
abundance: many
v_gene: TRBV28
d_gene: TRBD2

CDR3nt: TGTGCCAGCAGCAGGACTAGCGGGGGGTTCTCCTACAATGAGCAGTTCTTC
CDR3aa: CASSRTSGGFSYNEQFF
j_gene: TRBJ2-1
abundance: many
v_gene: TRBV7-2
d_gene: TRBD2

CDR3nt: TGTGCCAGCAGTGAAATCGGATTAGGGGACAATGAGCAGTTCTTC
CDR3aa: CASSEIGLGDNEQFF
j_gene: TRBJ2-1
abundance: many
v_gene: TRBV25-1
d_gene: NA

CDR3nt: TGTGCCAGCAGCTTAGGTGGCAGTCCCATTTACGAGCAGTACTTC
CDR3aa: CASSLGGSPIYEQYF
j_gene: TRBJ2-7
abundance: few
v_gene: TRBV7-2
d_gene: NA

CDR3nt: TGTGCCAGCTCGCCCTTACTAGCGGGAGGGCCCTCGGCGGATTACAATGAGCAGTTCTTC
CDR3aa: CASSPLLAGGPSADYNEQFF
j_gene: TRBJ2-1
abundance: NA
v_gene: TRBV18
d_gene: TRBD2

CDR3nt: TGCAGCGTTGCCGGGTCTAATGGCTACACCTTC
CDR3aa: CSVAGSNGYTF
j_gene: TRBJ1-2
abundance: NA
v_gene: TRBV29-1
d_gene: NA

CDR3nt: TGTGCCAGCAGCTTAGTTTCCGGGGGTCTTTCACCCCTCCACTTT
CDR3aa: CASSLVSGGLSPLHF
j_gene: TRBJ1-6
abundance: many
v_gene: TRBV7-8
d_gene: NA

CDR3nt: TGTGCCAGCAGTTCACCGGGGACTGGCTACACCTTC
CDR3aa: CASSSPGTGYTF
j_gene: TRBJ1-2
abundance: few
v_gene: TRBV28
d_gene: NA

CDR3nt: TGTGCCAGTAGTGAGAGACTAGCGGGAGGGAGGAACATTCAGTACTTC
CDR3aa: CASSERLAGGRNIQYF
j_gene: TRBJ2-4
abundance: many
v_gene: TRBV19
d_gene: TRBD2

CDR3nt: TGCAGTGCTAGGGGACAGGGATACAAGGAGCAGTTTTTC
CDR3aa: CSARGQGYKEQFF
j_gene: TRBJ2-1
abundance: NA
v_gene: TRBV20-1
d_gene: TRBD1

CDR3nt: TGTGCCAGCAGCTTAGGGATCTCTGGGGATGAGCAGTTCTTC
CDR3aa: CASSLGISGDEQFF
j_gene: TRBJ2-1
abundance: many
v_gene: TRBV7-9
d_gene: NA

CDR3nt: TGTGCCAGCAGCCGGGACAATACGAACACTGAAGCTTTCTTT
CDR3aa: CASSRDNTNTEAFF
j_gene: TRBJ1-1
abundance: many
v_gene: TRBV7-8
d_gene: NA

CDR3nt: TGTGCCAGCAGCCCCCTCCGTGAGGCTAACTATGGCTACACCTTC
CDR3aa: CASSPLREANYGYTF
j_gene: TRBJ1-2
abundance: many
v_gene: TRBV7-6
d_gene: NA